The T cell receptor beta chain described here comes from a study of regulatory T cells in long-lasting Graves disease. Study-level results: Patients with persistent Graves' had lower TCR diversity than newly diagnosed patients. There were preferences for TRBV28, TRBJ1-2 and TRBJ2-5 in persistent disease.

V was cut by 0 bases and J by 3 bases, with 12 bases left in between. The CDR3 extends over 15 amino acids. CDR1 and CDR2 from the germline V gene are LGHNA and YSLEER. Arm-PCR of CDR3 regions and iRepertoire HTBI primers were used to build TCR beta libraries. TCRdb passed the multiplex PCR reads through MiXCR, listing each CDR3 protein once. The data show 310,000 or so distinct CDR3 sequences, with 20% to 25% seen just once and roughly 50% held by the top ten. Time point defined: persistent/refractory GD, antithyroid drugs over 5 years with positive TRAb. Following extraction of RNA from PBMCs, that RNA was used to make the TCR library. The peripheral blood volume drawn was 8 to 9.5 milliliters, and it was collected into EDTA tubes. Comment on this clonotype: The antigen is not known.

This rearrangement joins TRBV4-3 to TRBJ2-7, with a weak D call TRBD2 (6 bases). Sequenced here: peripheral blood mononuclear cells (PBMCs), sampled when the disease was refractory, from a patient treated with antithyroid drugs. This TCR derives from a female donor with Graves disease. This chain's CDR3 is CASSQDADGSYEQYF. Written as DNA, the CDR3 is TGCGCCAGCAGCCAAGATGCTGACGGGAGCTACGAGCAGTACTTC.